This T cell receptor (beta chain) was identified during a study of blood T cells in healthy people across ages. Germline assignment: CDR1 DFQATT and CDR2 SNEGSKA (reference sequence). CDR3 length equals 11 residues. Trimming stripped 4 bases from V and 0 bases from J, with 4 bases between. A second PCR, run for about 6 to 11 cycles, used a sample-barcoded 5' primer plus a J-beta primer mix. TCRdb redid the calling of the 5' RACE reads with MiXCR, one entry per CDR3 protein. The repertoire holds some 1.5 million distinct CDR3 sequences, with roughly 43% as singletons. A few counts support this clonotype.

The chain has TRBV20-1 and TRBJ2-7; D not certain. Sequenced sample: blood. This TCR was sampled from a woman aged 18-29 years in good health. The CDR3 reads CSAMSSYEQYF. The DNA of the CDR3 is TGCAGTGCTATGAGCTCCTACGAGCAGTACTTC.